A single sample gave rise to the 15 T cell receptor beta chains below, sequenced in a study of T cells in Graves' hyperthyroidism and ophthalmopathy. TCR beta CDR3 region amplification was performed from RNA transcripts. The TCR CDR3 was amplified in a first-round RT-PCR using the HTBI primer set. TCRdb processed the multiplex PCR reads anew with MiXCR; each CDR3 protein has one entry. The sample lists 550,000 to 600,000 distinct CDR3 sequences, 12% to 15% occurring once. Sequenced: blood. The receptors come from a woman between 18 and 29 years old with Graves' ophthalmopathy.

In its sample, this clonotype was seen many times. The gene calls are TRBV2 and TRBJ1-4; D call uncertain. With 4 bases removed from V and 3 bases from J, the gap between germline ends came to 18 bases. CDR3 length: 17 residues. From germline, CDR1 is SNHLY and CDR2 FYNNEI. CDR3 nucleotide sequence: TGTGCCAGCAGTGCACCCTCTGGATGGGTTGCTAATGAAAAACTGTTTTTT. Residues: CASSAPSGWVANEKLFF.

At least ten counts were recorded for this clonotype. This CDR3 reads CASFNGGGYNEQFF. The CDR3, as DNA: TGTGCCTCGTTTAACGGCGGGGGGTACAATGAGCAGTTCTTC. This chain joins TRBV10-3 and TRBJ2-1; TRBD2 matches 8 bases. Germline assignment: CDR1 ENHRY and CDR2 SYGVKD. J was trimmed by 4 bases and V by 11 bases; bases with no gene match: 10. The CDR3 covers 14 residues.

This clonotype was observed a few times. Given a much more abundant clone one base away, this may be a read error. The CDR3 does not close with the conserved phenylalanine or tryptophan, likely indicating a read error. The chain combines TRBV12-3 or TRBV12-4 with TRBJ1-3; 9 positions agree with TRBD1. The length of the CDR3 is 16 residues. Trimming cost V 5 bases and J 1 base; bases outside gene matches: 6. The CDR3 reads CASSIPGQGSGNTIYS. In DNA form, the CDR3 reads TGTGCCAGCAGTATACCGGGACAGGGATCTGGAAACACCATATATTCT.

This clonotype was found many times. The chain joins TRBV7-2 to TRBJ2-7; TRBD2 matches 8 bases. V dropped 5 bases and J dropped 5; count of bases not matched to a gene: 20. This CDR3 contains 18 residues. Germline loops: CDR1 SGHTA, CDR2 FQGNSA. Here the CDR3 reads CASSPLLYGRDFRNEQYF. The CDR3 bases are TGTGCCAGCAGCCCCTTATTATACGGGAGGGATTTTAGGAACGAGCAGTACTTC.

In this sample, this clonotype turned up a few times. The V gene is TRBV3-2, the J gene TRBJ2-5; the table assigns TRBD1, which was not confirmed against the DNA. TRBV3-2 is classified as a pseudogene. CDR3 length equals 16 residues. CDR3 DNA: TGTGCCAGCAGCCCAACAGACGGGACAGAGGAAGAGACCCAGTACTTC. Translating gives CASSPTDGTEEETQYF.

This clonotype was observed a few times. CDR3 coding DNA: TGTGCCAGCAGTCTCGGGCAACTGTACTCTGGAAACACCATATATTTT. Amino acids: CASSLGQLYSGNTIYF. This chain links TRBV6-1 with TRBJ1-3; D not certain. Germline-derived CDR1 and CDR2 are MNHNS and SASEGT. V lost 5 bases and J 0 bases, leaving 14 bases between the germline ends. This CDR3 contains 16 residues.

The chain recombines TRBV20-1 with TRBJ2-7; TRBD2 matches 10 bases. The CDR3 consists of 18 residues. Germline CDR1 and CDR2: DFQATT and SNEGSKA (reference sequence). J gave up 4 bases and V 0 bases, and 15 bases lay outside the gene matches. The CDR3 here is CSARDLSGAGGPIYEQYF. CDR3 nucleotides: TGCAGTGCTAGAGATCTATCGGGAGCGGGAGGGCCGATATACGAGCAGTACTTC.

This clonotype was found many times. The V call is TRBV19, the J call TRBJ2-7, with 15 bases matching TRBD2. This CDR3 spans 15 amino acids. CDR1 is LNHDA, CDR2 SQIVND, per germline (reference sequence). Trimming took 6 bases from V and 6 from J; bases not matched to a gene: 6. The CDR3 DNA reads as TGTGCCAGTAGCCGGGGGACTAGCGGGAGGCTCGAGCAGTACTTC. It codes for CASSRGTSGRLEQYF.

This clonotype was seen many times. This chain joins TRBV28 and TRBJ1-2, with 7 positions matching TRBD1. This CDR3 has 14 residues. The germline CDR1 and CDR2 sequences are MDHEN and SYDVKM. V trimming: 5 bases; J trimming: 3 bases; junction bases outside the gene matches: 6. The DNA of the CDR3 is TGTGCCAGCAGTCTGGACAGGACCGACTATGGCTACACCTTC. Protein: CASSLDRTDYGYTF.

This clonotype was recorded many times. This chain connects TRBV28 to TRBJ2-7; TRBD1 agrees at 8 bases. CDR1 is MDHEN, CDR2 SYDVKM, per germline. Trimming took 8 bases from V and 7 from J; bases not matched to a gene: 16. The CDR3 runs 15 residues. The CDR3 region is CASSLKYRGVKEQYF. Here the CDR3 DNA reads TGTGCCAGCTCCCTCAAGTACAGGGGGGTGAAGGAGCAGTACTTC.

This clonotype was detected only a few times. V and J are TRBV4-1 and TRBJ2-6; D might be TRBD2 (5 bases). The CDR3 contains 19 residues. The germline V and J ends were trimmed by 0 bases and 1 base, with 16 bases remaining between them. Germline V CDR1 and CDR2: MGHRA, YSYEKL. The CDR3 DNA sequence: TGCGCCAGCAGCCAAGATCCGGGTCGGGAATTTTCTGGGGCCAACGTCCTGACTTTC. Its translation is CASSQDPGREFSGANVLTF.

In this sample, this clonotype turned up many times. The chain combines TRBV27 with TRBJ2-1, with 7 bases fitting TRBD2. The CDR3 is 15 residues long. From germline, CDR1 is MNHEY and CDR2 SMNVEV (reference sequence). V shed 3 bases and J 8 bases; nucleotides not matched to a gene: 10. The CDR3 DNA sequence: TGTGCCAGCAGTTTTTGGCTAGCGGACCTCTATGAGCAGTTCTTC. Protein: CASSFWLADLYEQFF.

This clonotype was seen only a few times. The chain has TRBV19 and TRBJ2-7; D remains unclear. Trimming took 2 bases from V and 4 from J, leaving 9 bases between them. This CDR3 is 13 amino acids long. CDR1 LNHDA and CDR2 SQIVND come from the germline V gene (reference sequence). The chain's CDR3 is CASSITGRYEQYF. The DNA of the CDR3 is TGTGCCAGTAGTATAACGGGCCGTTACGAGCAGTACTTC.

This clonotype came up a few times. This rearrangement joins TRBV24-1 to TRBJ1-5; TRBD1 might be the D (5 bases). The germline V gene encodes CDR1 KGHDR and CDR2 SFDVKD. The V end lost 7 bases, the J end lost 3 bases, and 9 bases lay between the germline ends. The CDR3 is 13 amino acids. The CDR3 protein is CATRGALNQPQHF. CDR3 nucleotides: TGTGCCACCAGAGGGGCACTCAATCAGCCCCAGCATTTT.

A few counts support this clonotype. V gene TRBV10-3 combines with J gene TRBJ2-7; the D gene is possibly TRBD1 (6 bases). Per the germline V gene, CDR1 is ENHRY and CDR2 is SYGVKD. The CDR3 loop spans 14 amino acids. The V gene lost 6 bases and the J gene lost 5 bases, with 17 bases spanning the gap. The CDR3 here is CAISSTQGRDEQYF. As DNA, the CDR3 is TGTGCCATCAGCTCTACGCAGGGGCGCGACGAGCAGTACTTC.